Shown below are 7 T cell receptor beta chains from a single sample sequenced in a study of blood T cell repertoires in COVID-19. Sequencing used immunoSEQ multiplex PCR; TCRdb keeps in-frame clones, though not all of them. Among about 350,000 clones, about 88% were seen once, and the ten largest hold approximately 0.97%. The sequencing sample was made of PBMCs or T cells enriched from blood (not recorded which). These receptors were obtained from a woman in her twenties or thirties who had been exposed to COVID-19.

This rearrangement joins TRBV7-9 to TRBJ2-1; 10 bases are shared with TRBD2. CDR1 and CDR2 (germline): SEHNR, FQNEAQ (reference sequence). The CDR3 length is 17 residues. V lost 3 bases and J lost 6; bases outside the gene matches: 11. CDR3 DNA: TGTGCCAGCAGCTTCCTAGCGGGAGTTAAGAAAGCCAATGAGCAGTTCTTC. Encoded protein: CASSFLAGVKKANEQFF.

This clone appeared a few times. The J gene is TRBJ1-2, the V gene TRBV9, with a tentative D call TRBD1 (5 bases). The CDR3 has 15 residues. V was cut by 0 bases and J by 2 bases, with 11 bases left in between. Germline values: CDR1 SGDLS, CDR2 YYNGEE. The CDR3 DNA reads TGTGCCAGCAGCGTAGCTGGCGGACAAAACTATGGCTACACCTTC. Amino acids: CASSVAGGQNYGYTF. The complete variable domain, with remaining parts taken from reference TRBV9 and TRBJ1-2, reads DSGVTQTPKHLITATGQRVTLRCSPRSGDLSVYWYQQSLDQGLQFLIQYYNGEERAKGNILERFSAQQFPDLHSELNLSSLELGDSALYFCASSVAGGQNYGYTFGSGTRLTVV.

The chain couples TRBV5-6 to TRBJ2-5, with TRBD2 matching 12 bases. V was clipped by 1 base and J by 4 bases; unmatched bases: 5. Germline loops: CDR1 SGHDT, CDR2 YYEEEE. The CDR3 covers 16 residues. DNA for the CDR3: TGTGCCAGCAGCTTGTACAGGGGACTAGCGGGAGAGACCCAGTACTTC. This translates into CASSLYRGLAGETQYF.

V usage is TRBV14 and J usage is TRBJ2-2, with a tentative D call TRBD2 (6 bases). V lost 4 bases, J lost 7 bases, and 13 bases lay in between. Germline CDR1 is SGHDN and CDR2 is FVKESK. This CDR3 contains 14 residues. The CDR3 nucleotides read TGTGCCAGCAGCCCCACAGTGGGGGGCGGGGAGCTGTTTTTT. This codes for CASSPTVGGGELFF.

In DNA form, the CDR3 reads TGTGCCAGCAGCCCACAACCTGATCAGCCCCAGCATTTT. This codes for CASSPQPDQPQHF. This chain uses TRBV28 with TRBJ1-5; D is undetermined. CDR3 length: 13 residues. The germline CDR1 and CDR2 sequences are MDHEN and SYDVKM. V dropped 6 bases and J dropped 5 bases, with 11 bases sitting between them.

V usage is TRBV28 and J usage is TRBJ2-2, with D perhaps TRBD1 (6 bases). V lost 3 bases and J 4 bases, leaving 15 bases between the germline ends. The germline gives CDR1 MDHEN, CDR2 SYDVKM. CDR3 length: 16 residues. The CDR3 coding sequence is TGTGCCAGCAGTTTGGACAGATCTAGGGGCACCGGGGAGCTGTTTTTT. Its protein is CASSLDRSRGTGELFF.

As concerns this clone: The sample has other DNA sequences that encode this CDR3 too. The chain joins TRBV12-3 or TRBV12-4 to TRBJ2-7; 8 bases map to TRBD2. The CDR3 contains 13 residues. After removal of 4 bases from V and 2 bases from J, the junction contained 1 base not matched to a gene. CDR3 residues: CASSSGGPYEQYF. The DNA for the CDR3 is TGTGCCAGCAGTTCGGGAGGGCCCTACGAGCAGTACTTC.